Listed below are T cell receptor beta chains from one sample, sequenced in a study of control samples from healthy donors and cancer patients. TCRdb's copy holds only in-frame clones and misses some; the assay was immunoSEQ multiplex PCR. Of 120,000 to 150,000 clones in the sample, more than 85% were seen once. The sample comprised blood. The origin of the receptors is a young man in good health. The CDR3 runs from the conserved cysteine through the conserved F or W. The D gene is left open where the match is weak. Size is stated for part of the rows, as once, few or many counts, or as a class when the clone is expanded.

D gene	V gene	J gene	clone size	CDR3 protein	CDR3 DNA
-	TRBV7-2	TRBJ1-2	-	CASSLVSRDYYGYTF	TGTGCCAGCAGCTTAGTGTCCAGGGATTACTATGGCTACACCTTC
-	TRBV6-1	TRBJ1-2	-	CASSEDMNYGYTF	TGTGCCAGCAGTGAGGACATGAACTATGGCTACACCTTC
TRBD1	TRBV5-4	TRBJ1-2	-	CASSSRTGGMLYGYTF	TGTGCCAGCAGCTCCCGGACAGGGGGAATGCTCTATGGCTACACCTTC
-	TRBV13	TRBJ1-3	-	CASSTRSPGPKGGNTIYF	TGTGCCAGCAGCACACGAAGTCCGGGACCTAAAGGTGGAAACACCATATATTTT
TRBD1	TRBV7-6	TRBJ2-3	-	CASSPQTGSAHRTQYF	TGTGCCAGCAGCCCCCAGACAGGGTCTGCACACCGGACGCAGTATTTT
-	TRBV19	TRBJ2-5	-	CASSTNGPTIGETQYF	TGTGCCAGTAGTACAAACGGACCTACCATCGGGGAGACCCAGTACTTC
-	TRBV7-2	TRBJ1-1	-	CASSLYMNTEAFF	TGTGCCAGCAGCTTGTATATGAACACTGAAGCTTTCTTT
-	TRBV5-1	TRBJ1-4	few	CASSARRQEKLFF	TGCGCCAGCAGCGCTCGGAGACAGGAAAAACTGTTTTTT
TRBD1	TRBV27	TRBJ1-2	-	CASSFRGGSTGVYGYTF	TGTGCCAGCAGTTTCCGTGGGGGATCGACAGGGGTCTATGGCTACACCTTC
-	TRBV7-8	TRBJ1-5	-	CASSVSRGNQPQHF	TGTGCCAGCAGCGTGTCCAGGGGCAATCAGCCCCAGCATTTT
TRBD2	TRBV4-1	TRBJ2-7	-	CASSQVRLASSEQYF	TGCGCCAGCAGCCAAGTTCGACTAGCAAGCTCCGAGCAGTACTTC
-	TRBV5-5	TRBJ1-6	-	CASSLRSVETSPLHF	TGTGCCAGCAGCTTGAGATCAGTAGAGACTTCACCCCTCCACTTT
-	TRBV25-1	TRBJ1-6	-	CASSESTNSPLHF	TGTGCCAGCAGTGAATCCACTAATTCACCCCTCCACTTT
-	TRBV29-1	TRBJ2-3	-	CSVEWGRTGSTDTQYF	TGCAGCGTTGAATGGGGCCGCACCGGTAGCACAGATACGCAGTATTTT
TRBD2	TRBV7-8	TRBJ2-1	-	CASNGQTSGRSYNEQFF	TGTGCCAGCAACGGACAGACTAGCGGGAGGTCCTACAATGAGCAGTTCTTC
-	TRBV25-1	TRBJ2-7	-	CASSEFPGSYEQYF	TGTGCCAGCAGTGAATTTCCGGGATCCTACGAGCAGTACTTC
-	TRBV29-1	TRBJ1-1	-	CSVPLGAEAFF	TGCAGCGTCCCCCTAGGAGCTGAAGCTTTCTTT
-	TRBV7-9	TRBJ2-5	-	CASSIPGGETQYF	TGTGCCAGCAGCATACCCGGGGGAGAGACCCAGTACTTC
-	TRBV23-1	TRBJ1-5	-	CASSLKPNGGRGNQPQHF	TGCGCCAGCAGCCTAAAACCGAACGGGGGACGTGGCAATCAGCCCCAGCATTTT
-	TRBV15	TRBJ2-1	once	CATSRAGAAPYNEQFF	TGTGCCACCAGCAGAGCCGGAGCAGCACCCTACAATGAGCAGTTCTTC
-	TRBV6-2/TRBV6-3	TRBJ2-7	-	CASSYGGGPYEQYF	TGTGCCAGCAGTTATGGCGGGGGCCCCTACGAGCAGTACTTC
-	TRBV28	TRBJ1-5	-	CASSRHILGSQPQHF	TGTGCCAGCAGCCGCCACATTTTGGGTAGTCAGCCCCAGCATTTT
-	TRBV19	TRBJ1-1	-	CASSIVDRNTEAFF	TGTGCCAGTAGTATAGTGGACAGAAACACTGAAGCTTTCTTT
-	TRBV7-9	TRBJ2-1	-	CASSPPGTNYNEQFF	TGTGCCAGCAGCCCTCCCGGGACAAATTACAATGAGCAGTTCTTC
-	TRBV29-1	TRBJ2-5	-	CSVEGLAPIQETQYF	TGCAGCGTTGAAGGTCTAGCGCCGATCCAAGAGACCCAGTACTTC
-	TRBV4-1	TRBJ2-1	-	CASSSTDGTPFF	TGCGCCAGCAGCTCCACGGACGGGACACCGTTCTTC
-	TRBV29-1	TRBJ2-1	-	CSVDSYNEQFF	TGCAGCGTTGACAGTTACAATGAGCAGTTCTTC
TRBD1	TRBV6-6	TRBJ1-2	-	CASSSNEDRVINTF	TGTGCCAGCAGTTCAAATGAGGACAGGGTTATAAACACCTTC
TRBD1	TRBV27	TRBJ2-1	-	CASSPLRGRGLSPYNEQFF	TGTGCCAGCAGTCCCCTAAGAGGCAGGGGGCTTTCCCCCTACAATGAGCAGTTCTTC
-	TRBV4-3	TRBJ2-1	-	CASSPQMNEQFF	TGCGCCAGCAGCCCCCAGATGAATGAGCAGTTCTTC
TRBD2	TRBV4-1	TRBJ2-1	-	CASSQGEREMGLDEQFF	TGCGCCAGCAGCCAAGGGGAGCGGGAGATGGGGTTGGATGAGCAGTTCTTC
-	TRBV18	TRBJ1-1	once	CASSLSLSNTEAFF	TGTGCCAGCTCACTGAGCCTCTCCAACACTGAAGCTTTCTTT
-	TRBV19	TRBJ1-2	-	CASSRSGYEPIYTF	TGTGCCAGTAGCCGTTCGGGCTATGAACCCATCTACACCTTC
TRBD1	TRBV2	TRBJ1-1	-	CASRGDRLNTEAFF	TGTGCCAGCAGGGGGGACAGGTTGAACACTGAAGCTTTCTTT
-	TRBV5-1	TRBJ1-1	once	CASSLVGGEGTEAFF	TGCGCCAGCAGCTTGGTTGGGGGCGAGGGGACTGAAGCTTTCTTT
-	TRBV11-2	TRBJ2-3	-	CASSRSADTQYF	TGTGCCAGCAGCCGGAGCGCAGATACGCAGTATTTT
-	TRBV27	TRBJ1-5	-	CASSLSALTATGQPQHF	TGTGCCAGCAGTTTATCCGCCCTGACAGCCACGGGGCAGCCCCAGCATTTT
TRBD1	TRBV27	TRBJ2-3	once	CASSVQTGGTDTQYF	TGTGCCAGCAGTGTACAGACAGGGGGCACAGATACGCAGTATTTT
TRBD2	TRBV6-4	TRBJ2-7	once	CASIPGLAGGYEQYF	TGTGCCAGCATCCCCGGTCTAGCGGGAGGGTACGAGCAGTACTTC
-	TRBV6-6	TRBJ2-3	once	CASSGWGADTQYF	TGTGCCAGCAGTGGCTGGGGGGCAGATACGCAGTATTTT
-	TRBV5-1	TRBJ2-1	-	CASSAGSIGEQFF	TGCGCCAGCAGCGCGGGATCGATCGGTGAGCAGTTCTTC
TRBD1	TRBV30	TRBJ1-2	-	CAWSVLTGGNYGYTF	TGTGCCTGGAGTGTCCTGACAGGGGGTAACTATGGCTACACCTTC
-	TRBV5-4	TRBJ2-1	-	CASSYGLGGRNEQFF	TGTGCCAGCAGCTACGGACTGGGGGGGCGCAATGAGCAGTTCTTC
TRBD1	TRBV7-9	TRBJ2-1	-	CASSFIKWGQQYNEQFF	TGTGCCAGCAGCTTCATAAAATGGGGACAGCAGTACAATGAGCAGTTCTTC
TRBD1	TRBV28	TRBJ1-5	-	CASSSLQGASFVRNQPQHF	TGTGCCAGCAGTTCCCTACAGGGGGCAAGTTTCGTTCGCAATCAGCCCCAGCATTTT
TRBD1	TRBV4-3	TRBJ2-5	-	CASSQSGTGQQETQYF	TGCGCCAGCAGCCAGTCCGGGACAGGGCAGCAAGAGACCCAGTACTTC
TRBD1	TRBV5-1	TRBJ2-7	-	CASSLPGTENYEQYF	TGCGCCAGCAGCTTACCGGGGACAGAAAATTACGAGCAGTACTTC
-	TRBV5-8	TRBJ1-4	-	CASSPNRRPFF	TGTGCCAGCAGCCCGAACCGCCGACCGTTTTTT
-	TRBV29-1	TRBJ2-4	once	CSVLGGLPAKNIQYF	TGCAGCGTTCTTGGGGGCTTGCCGGCCAAAAACATTCAGTACTTC
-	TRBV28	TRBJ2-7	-	CASSLGGNEQYF	TGTGCCAGCAGTTTGGGGGGTAACGAGCAGTACTTC
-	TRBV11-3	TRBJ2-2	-	CASSLEAYTGELFF	TGTGCCAGCAGCTTAGAAGCCTACACCGGGGAGCTGTTTTTT
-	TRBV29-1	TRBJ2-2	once	CSVRRVRQGSRAGELFF	TGCAGCGTTAGGAGAGTCAGGCAGGGGAGTCGGGCCGGGGAGCTGTTTTTT
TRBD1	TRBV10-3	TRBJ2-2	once	CASHRGPTGELFF	TGTGCCTCCCACAGGGGGCCAACCGGGGAGCTGTTTTTT
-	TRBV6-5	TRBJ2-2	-	CASNRDHLDGELFF	TGTGCCAGCAACAGGGACCACCTCGACGGGGAGCTGTTTTTT
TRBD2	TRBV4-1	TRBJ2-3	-	CASSRLTSGSGLGTDTQYF	TGCGCCAGCAGCCGCCTCACTAGCGGGAGTGGTTTAGGGACAGATACGCAGTATTTT
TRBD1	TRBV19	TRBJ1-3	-	CASTTVNRGRATIYF	TGTGCCAGTACCACGGTTAACAGGGGGCGCGCCACCATATATTTT